This record looks at one T cell receptor (beta chain) sequence and its context. Measured with immunoSEQ multiplex PCR; TCRdb has only the in-frame clones, and not every one. The sample lists about 79,000 clones; around 90% were seen once. The data were taken from a study of OX40 agonist ivuxolimab in advanced cancers. Study overall: At doses from 0.01 to 10 mg/kg, patients were given intravenous ivuxolimab every 2 weeks.

This specimen was CD4+ or CD8+ T cells sorted from blood, taken in a trial of the OX40 agonist ivuxolimab. This TCR came from an adult with an advanced solid tumor such as melanoma, head and neck, liver or kidney cancer.

The CDR3 DNA is TGTGCCAGCAGTTGGACTAGCGGAACCTACGAGCAGTACTTC. Encoded protein: CASSWTSGTYEQYF. The chain recombines TRBV2 with TRBJ2-7, with 10 bases matching TRBD2. Germline values: CDR1 SNHLY, CDR2 FYNNEI. With 5 bases clipped from V and 2 bases from J, the junction kept 3 bases outside the gene matches. The CDR3 runs to 14 residues.